Below are 30 T cell receptor beta chains sequenced from a single sample in a study of OX40 agonist ivuxolimab in advanced cancers. Some clones are missing from TCRdb's copy, which holds only in-frame ones; the method was immunoSEQ multiplex PCR. The top ten hold 11% to 15% of the sample, which has 50,000 or so clones, 70% to 90% seen once. Source: CD4+ or CD8+ T cells sorted from blood, taken in a trial of the OX40 agonist ivuxolimab. Receptor source: an adult with an advanced solid tumor such as melanoma, head and neck, liver or kidney cancer.

The rearrangement uses TRBV30 and TRBJ2-6; D might be TRBD1 or TRBD2, each matching 6 bases. Trimming pared 0 bases from V and 2 bases from J, leaving 14 bases between. CDR1 GTSNPN and CDR2 SVGIG come from the germline V gene (reference sequence). The CDR3 is 17 residues long. CDR3 region: CAWSVLVGGAGANVLTF. CDR3 DNA: TGTGCCTGGAGTGTACTGGTGGGGGGCGCTGGGGCCAACGTCCTGACTTTC.

The genes are TRBV6-6 and TRBJ1-3, with a tentative D call TRBD1 (6 bases). V shed 5 bases and J shed 0 bases, with 11 bases lying between them. Germline loops: CDR1 MNHNY, CDR2 SVGAGI (reference sequence). The CDR3 totals 15 residues. The CDR3 nucleotides are TGTGCCAGCAGTGGCAGGGGACTCTCTGGAAACACCATATATTTT. Translation gives CASSGRGLSGNTIYF.

The V and J genes are TRBV28 and TRBJ1-5; D not resolved. The CDR3 has 15 residues. Trimming left V 5 bases short and J 2 bases short, with 13 bases between. Germline lookup yields CDR1 MDHEN and CDR2 SYDVKM. In DNA form, the CDR3 reads TGTGCCAGCAGTCGGATTCGGATGGGCAATCAGCCCCAGCATTTT. Translation gives CASSRIRMGNQPQHF.

This chain links TRBV2 with TRBJ2-2; D gene ambiguous. The CDR3 has 12 amino acids. Trimming cost V 4 bases and J 3 bases, with 3 bases left between them. CDR1 and CDR2 (germline): SNHLY, FYNNEI. CDR3 in DNA: TGTGCCAGCAGTGGATACACCGGGGAGCTGTTTTTT. Translating it yields CASSGYTGELFF.

This chain links TRBV10-3 with TRBJ2-7; a weak D match, TRBD1 (6 bases). The CDR3 is made up of 13 amino acids. The germline V gene has CDR1 ENHRY and CDR2 SYGVKD. V was pared by 7 bases and J by 0 bases, with 10 bases between. The DNA of the CDR3 is TGTGCCATCAACAGGGAAGGCTCCTACGAGCAGTACTTC. Its protein is CAINREGSYEQYF.

The chain couples TRBV18 to TRBJ2-4; TRBD1 matches 8 bases. Trimming at V came to 6 bases and at J to 0 bases, leaving 7 bases not matched to a gene. CDR1 and CDR2 (germline): KGHSH, LQKENI. This CDR3 spans 16 amino acids. The CDR3 coding sequence is TGTGCCAGCTCCCAGGGACAGGTCTTAGCCAAAAACATTCAGTACTTC. Translated: CASSQGQVLAKNIQYF.

The chain joins TRBV2 to TRBJ2-3; no definite D call. Germline CDR1 is SNHLY and CDR2 is FYNNEI. The V end was cut by 4 bases, the J end by 6 bases, with 11 bases between. This CDR3 has 13 residues. The CDR3 sequence: CASSGSLGDTQYF. As DNA, the CDR3 is TGTGCCAGCAGTGGAAGTTTAGGGGATACGCAGTATTTT.

This sequence joins TRBV4-2 and TRBJ2-3; 10 nucleotides agree with TRBD1. V lost 4 bases, J lost 2 bases, and 15 bases stayed unmatched. Germline assignment: CDR1 LGHNA and CDR2 YNFKEQ. The CDR3 sequence is 19 residues long. In DNA, the CDR3 is TGTGCCAGCAGCCCCGGGACAGGGGAAGTTTTCCGGGCCACAGATACGCAGTATTTT. It encodes CASSPGTGEVFRATDTQYF.

This CDR3 reads CASSDRTGSWNTIYF. The DNA for the CDR3 is TGTGCCAGCAGTGATCGGACAGGGAGCTGGAACACCATATATTTT. The V and J genes are TRBV6-1 and TRBJ1-3; 8 bases map to TRBD1. Trimming at V came to 3 bases and at J to 7 bases, leaving 8 bases not matched to a gene. The germline CDR1 and CDR2 sequences are MNHNS and SASEGT. The CDR3 extends over 15 amino acids.

This chain connects TRBV5-6 to TRBJ1-3; TRBD1 might be the D (5 bases). The CDR3 has 15 amino acids. Germline V gives CDR1 SGHDT, CDR2 YYEEEE. Trimming cost V 2 bases and J 0 bases, with 9 bases left between them. CDR3 sequence (DNA): TGTGCCAGCAGCTTCTTGGGGGGCTCTGGAAACACCATATATTTT. Translated: CASSFLGGSGNTIYF.

This clone was detected a few times. This chain connects TRBV7-9 to TRBJ1-2; tentative D call: TRBD1 (5 bases). The CDR3 extends over 17 amino acids. V lost 1 base to trimming and J lost 0 bases, with 15 bases between them. Germline V lookup: CDR1 SEHNR, CDR2 FQNEAQ (reference sequence). For the CDR3, the DNA is TGTGCCAGCAGCTTAGGTAAAGGAGGGGAAGCTAACTATGGCTACACCTTC. This gives the protein CASSLGKGGEANYGYTF.

The rearrangement uses TRBV19 and TRBJ2-1, with a weak D call TRBD1 (6 bases). The V end was cut by 0 bases, the J end by 2 bases, with 11 bases between. The germline V gene encodes CDR1 LNHDA and CDR2 SQIVND (reference sequence). The CDR3 spans 16 residues. The CDR3 bases are TGTGCCAGTAGTATAGATGCAGGGGAGCCCTACAATGAGCAGTTCTTC. Its protein is CASSIDAGEPYNEQFF.

V gene TRBV7-9 combines with J gene TRBJ2-2; D gene unclear. Per germline, CDR1 SEHNR and CDR2 FQNEAQ (reference sequence). Deletions cut 6 bases from V and 6 bases from J, with 14 bases between. CDR3 length: 14 amino acids. CDR3 coding DNA: TGTGCCAGCAGTTGGCCGAAAACAGCCGGGGAGCTGTTTTTT. Translating gives CASSWPKTAGELFF.

This chain uses TRBV27 with TRBJ2-5, with 8 positions matching TRBD1. In germline, CDR1 is MNHEY, CDR2 SMNVEV (reference sequence). This CDR3 is built from 14 residues. V trimming: 5 bases; J trimming: 4 bases; junction bases outside the gene matches: 6. CDR3 nucleotides: TGTGCCAGCAGTCGCAGGGGGCGCGGAGAGACCCAGTACTTC. This translates into CASSRRGRGETQYF.

CDR3: CASTHKPGPSSYNEQFF. CDR3 coding DNA: TGTGCCAGCACTCACAAACCGGGCCCCAGCTCCTACAATGAGCAGTTCTTC. V gene TRBV7-9 combines with J gene TRBJ2-1; D remains ambiguous. The CDR3 is 17 residues long. V gave up 7 bases and J gave up 0 bases, with 19 bases separating them. CDR1 and CDR2 (germline): SEHNR, FQNEAQ (reference sequence).

The J gene is TRBJ2-7, the V gene TRBV28, with a tentative D call TRBD2 (5 bases). The CDR3 runs 15 residues. Germline CDR1 and CDR2: MDHEN and SYDVKM. Trimming stripped 4 bases from V and 2 bases from J, with 15 bases between. The CDR3 is CASSSRAGFPYEQYF. DNA of the CDR3: TGTGCCAGCAGTTCGAGGGCCGGGTTTCCCTACGAGCAGTACTTC.

The rearrangement uses TRBV7-3 and TRBJ1-2; no reliable D call. This CDR3 comprises 11 residues. Between the trimmed V and J ends, which lost 5 bases and 5 bases, there was a span of 6 bases. Germline assignment: CDR1 SGHTA and CDR2 FQGTGA. The CDR3 DNA sequence: TGTGCCAGCAGCCCCATATATGGCTACACCTTC. This translates into CASSPIYGYTF.

V and J are TRBV9 and TRBJ2-1, with TRBD1 identical over 7 bases. Germline CDR1 and CDR2: SGDLS and YYNGEE. The CDR3 runs 13 residues. The V and J ends lost 5 bases and 6 bases, in that order; junction bases with no gene match: 5. CDR3 nucleotides: TGTGCCAGCAGAGAGACAGGGTCCAATGAGCAGTTCTTC. Its protein is CASRETGSNEQFF. Full variable domain (remainder filled in from reference TRBV9 and TRBJ2-1): DSGVTQTPKHLITATGQRVTLRCSPRSGDLSVYWYQQSLDQGLQFLIQYYNGEERAKGNILERFSAQQFPDLHSELNLSSLELGDSALYFCASRETGSNEQFFGPGTRLTVL.

The chain employs TRBV6-6 and TRBJ2-6; D gene uncertain. This CDR3 is built from 16 residues. The germline gives CDR1 MNHNY, CDR2 SVGAGI (reference sequence). With 6 bases removed from V and 4 bases from J, the gap between germline ends came to 16 bases. The CDR3 loop reads CASSPDDDPGANVLTF. In nucleotides, the CDR3 is TGTGCCAGCAGCCCCGACGATGATCCGGGGGCCAACGTCCTGACTTTC.

V gene TRBV4-1 combines with J gene TRBJ2-4, with 8 bases matching TRBD1. Trimming took 2 bases from V and 0 from J; bases not matched to a gene: 15. Germline assignment: CDR1 MGHRA and CDR2 YSYEKL. The CDR3 spans 20 residues. This CDR3 reads CASSQSSVRTGTLAKNIQYF. The CDR3, as DNA: TGCGCCAGCAGCCAATCTTCGGTTCGGACAGGGACCTTAGCCAAAAACATTCAGTACTTC.

The count of this clone is one. This rearrangement joins TRBV15 to TRBJ1-1, with D possibly TRBD1 on 5 matching bases. V gave up 0 bases and J gave up 8 bases, with 13 bases separating them. Germline loops: CDR1 LNHNV, CDR2 YYDKDF (reference sequence). The CDR3 spans 14 residues. CDR3 DNA: TGTGCCACCAGCAGAGATCCAGGGCTCACCGAAGCTTTCTTT. It is translated as CATSRDPGLTEAFF.

The V gene is TRBV7-2, the J gene TRBJ2-7, with 10 bases aligning to TRBD1. The CDR3 runs to 16 residues. Germline assignment: CDR1 SGHTA and CDR2 FQGNSA. Unmatched junction bases numbered 11, after V lost 5 bases and J lost 4 bases. For the CDR3, the DNA is TGTGCCAGCAGCCCACTCGCCGGGACAGGGGCTTACGAGCAGTACTTC. Amino acid sequence: CASSPLAGTGAYEQYF.

This clone turned up a few times. The genes are TRBV5-4 and TRBJ2-7; D might be TRBD1 (7 bases). Trimming pared 4 bases from V and 2 bases from J, leaving 16 bases between. Germline lookup yields CDR1 SGHNT and CDR2 YYREEE (reference sequence). The CDR3 runs 15 residues. The CDR3 loop is CASSPGGDSTYEQYF. The CDR3 nucleotides are TGTGCCAGCAGCCCCGGAGGGGACAGCACCTACGAGCAGTACTTC.

This chain connects TRBV14 to TRBJ2-1; D perhaps matches TRBD2 (6 bases). V was trimmed by 4 bases and J by 5 bases, leaving 9 bases between them. CDR3 length: 13 residues. Germline V gene data show CDR1 as SGHDN and CDR2 as FVKESK. Here the CDR3 DNA reads TGTGCCAGCAGCCGGGACTGGAACAATGAGCAGTTCTTC. Protein: CASSRDWNNEQFF.

This clone counts as medium-sized. This rearrangement joins TRBV4-2 to TRBJ2-7, with unresolved D. The CDR3 spans 12 residues. Germline V gene data show CDR1 as LGHNA and CDR2 as YNFKEQ. V was clipped by 5 bases and J by 4 bases, with 9 bases between them. The CDR3, as DNA: TGTGCCAGCAGCTTGTCCTCGTACGAGCAGTACTTC. Protein product: CASSLSSYEQYF.

The genes are TRBV6-1 and TRBJ2-1; D gene unclear. Looked up from germline, CDR1 is MNHNS and CDR2 is SASEGT. With 7 bases removed from V and 6 bases from J, the gap between germline ends came to 10 bases. The length of the CDR3 is 12 residues. CDR3 loop: CASTLQINEQFF. The CDR3 nucleotides read TGTGCCAGCACCCTCCAAATCAATGAGCAGTTCTTC.

The chain has TRBV18 and TRBJ1-4; D gene unclear. Per germline, CDR1 KGHSH and CDR2 LQKENI. The CDR3 has 15 residues. V lost 0 bases and J lost 7, with 12 bases in between. CDR3 in DNA: TGTGCCAGCTCACCACCTCTAGGGATTCGTGAAAAACTGTTTTTT. Its translation: CASSPPLGIREKLFF.

The J gene is TRBJ2-7, the V gene TRBV4-1, with D perhaps matching TRBD1 (6 bases). V gave up 1 base and J gave up 0 bases, with 13 bases separating them. Per germline, CDR1 MGHRA and CDR2 YSYEKL. CDR3 length equals 16 residues. As DNA, the CDR3 is TGCGCCAGCAGCCAAGCCGGGACATCGAGCTCCTACGAGCAGTACTTC. Amino acid sequence: CASSQAGTSSSYEQYF.

The chain uses TRBV28 and TRBJ1-2; TRBD1 is a possible D gene (5 bases). The CDR3 sequence is 15 residues long. Germline lookup yields CDR1 MDHEN and CDR2 SYDVKM. V was pared by 5 bases and J by 6 bases, with 19 bases between. CDR3 region: CASSRRGGWSDGYTF. The CDR3 coding sequence is TGTGCCAGCAGTCGCCGGGGGGGTTGGTCGGATGGCTACACCTTC.

The chain employs TRBV2 and TRBJ1-5, with D uncertain. CDR1 and CDR2 from the germline V gene are SNHLY and FYNNEI. V was clipped by 4 bases and J by 0 bases, with 13 bases between them. This CDR3 comprises 16 residues. CDR3 sequence: CASSGGGEYSNQPQHF. CDR3 DNA: TGTGCCAGCAGTGGGGGAGGAGAATATAGCAATCAGCCCCAGCATTTT.